These 14 T cell receptor beta chains originate from one sample sequenced in a study of OX40 agonist ivuxolimab in advanced cancers. Method: immunoSEQ multiplex PCR; TCRdb's copy keeps in-frame clones and lacks some. Among 15,000 to 25,000 clones listed, 85% to 90% were seen once. The specimen was CD4+ or CD8+ T cells sorted from blood, collected in a trial of the OX40 agonist ivuxolimab. Every receptor here comes from an adult with an advanced solid tumor such as melanoma, head and neck, liver or kidney cancer.

The genes are TRBV4-3 and TRBJ2-2; 11 bases agree with TRBD1. Germline CDR1 reads LGHNA; CDR2 reads YSLEER. J gave up 5 bases and V 4 bases, and 6 bases lay outside the gene matches. The CDR3 covers 16 residues. CDR3 DNA: TGCGCCAGCAGCCCGGTCGGGACAGGGGGTACCGGGGAGCTGTTTTTT. Its translation: CASSPVGTGGTGELFF.

V gene TRBV11-2 combines with J gene TRBJ2-4; D may be TRBD1 (6 bases). The CDR3 is 15 residues long. Germline V gives CDR1 SGHAT, CDR2 FQNNGV. Trimming stripped 4 bases from V and 6 bases from J, with 16 bases between. CDR3 region: CASSSDRSPANIQYF. As DNA, the CDR3 is TGTGCCAGCAGCTCCGACAGGAGCCCGGCAAACATTCAGTACTTC.

V gene TRBV28 combines with J gene TRBJ2-7; perhaps TRBD2 as D (5 bases). The CDR3 consists of 15 residues. From germline, CDR1 is MDHEN and CDR2 SYDVKM. Trimming removed 2 bases at V and 5 bases at J, with 16 bases between. The CDR3 reads CASSLNPGNDDEQYF. As DNA, the CDR3 is TGTGCCAGCAGTTTAAACCCGGGAAACGACGACGAGCAGTACTTC.

This clone is labeled as hyperexpanded. The V gene is TRBV29-1, the J gene TRBJ2-7; D gene unclear. This CDR3 has 11 residues. V lost 2 bases to trimming and J lost 3 bases, with 5 bases between them. Per germline, CDR1 SQVTM and CDR2 ANQGSEA. CDR3 in DNA: TGCAGCGTTGAAACTGTCTACGAGCAGTACTTC. Amino acids: CSVETVYEQYF.

The rearrangement links TRBV11-2 to TRBJ1-5; 8 bases align to TRBD1. Germline-derived CDR1 and CDR2 are SGHAT and FQNNGV. With V trimmed by 2 bases and J by 6 bases, 6 bases remained unmatched. The CDR3 has 15 residues. CDR3 DNA: TGTGCCAGCAGCTTATCGACAGGGGAAGTTCAGCCCCAGCATTTT. Protein product: CASSLSTGEVQPQHF. The variable domain in full, completed from reference TRBV11-2 and TRBJ1-5, reads EAGVAQSPRYKIIEKRQSVAFWCNPISGHATLYWYQQILGQGPKLLIQFQNNGVVDDSQLPKDRFSAERLKGVDSTLKIQPAKLEDSAVYLCASSLSTGEVQPQHFGDGTRLSIL.

V usage is TRBV27 and J usage is TRBJ2-7; tentatively, D is TRBD1 (6 bases). Germline-derived CDR1 and CDR2 are MNHEY and SMNVEV (reference sequence). The CDR3 is 15 residues long. Trimming shortened V by 5 bases and J by 0 bases, and 14 bases separated the two germline ends. The CDR3 DNA reads as TGTGCCAGCAGTCCTGGGGACACAAGCTCCTACGAGCAGTACTTC. Protein: CASSPGDTSSYEQYF.

Here the CDR3 reads CASNSGRAYNEQFF. The DNA for the CDR3 is TGTGCCAGCAATAGCGGGAGGGCCTACAATGAGCAGTTCTTC. The chain combines TRBV6-5 with TRBJ2-1; TRBD2 matches at 11 bases. V lost 7 bases to trimming and J lost 2 bases; unmatched junction nucleotides: 1. CDR1 MNHEY and CDR2 SVGAGI come from the germline V gene. This CDR3 spans 14 amino acids.

This chain links TRBV7-8 with TRBJ1-2, with D possibly being TRBD1 (6 bases). Per the germline V gene, CDR1 is SGHVS and CDR2 is FQNEAQ. CDR3 length: 15 amino acids. Trimming took off 0 bases at V and 0 bases at J, with 8 bases between the two ends. The CDR3 coding sequence is TGTGCCAGCAGCTTAGCCGAGGGGGCTAACTATGGCTACACCTTC. Protein: CASSLAEGANYGYTF. Full variable domain (rest looked up from reference TRBV7-8 and TRBJ1-2): GAGVSQSPRYKVAKRGQDVALRCDPISGHVSLFWYQQALGQGPEFLTYFQNEAQLDKSGLPSDRFFAERPEGSVSTLKIQRTQQEDSAVYLCASSLAEGANYGYTFGSGTRLTVV.

The chain joins TRBV11-3 to TRBJ2-5; 7 bases fit TRBD1. The J call may be wrong; the DNA end is better matched by TRBJ2-7. The CDR3 covers 14 residues. Germline values: CDR1 SGHNT, CDR2 YENEEA. The CDR3 DNA is TGTGCCAGCAGCCAGCCCGGGACAGCATACGAGCAGTACTTC. Its protein product is CASSQPGTAYEQYF.

The rearrangement uses TRBV19 and TRBJ1-1; D gene ambiguous. Germline CDR1 LNHDA, CDR2 SQIVND (reference sequence). V lost 5 bases and J 4 bases, leaving 8 bases between the germline ends. This CDR3 is built from 12 residues. The CDR3 sequence is CASSPGRTEAFF. The CDR3 DNA is TGTGCCAGTAGTCCCGGGCGCACTGAAGCTTTCTTT.

V gene TRBV2 combines with J gene TRBJ2-2; the D gene is possibly TRBD2 (5 bases). V was cut by 6 bases and J by 5 bases, with 16 bases left in between. Per the germline V gene, CDR1 is SNHLY and CDR2 is FYNNEI. This CDR3 contains 15 residues. The CDR3 DNA reads TGTGCCAGCAGGGACTGGAATCTTGAGACCGGGGAGCTGTTTTTT. Residues: CASRDWNLETGELFF.

The chain couples TRBV4-3 to TRBJ2-5, with D perhaps assigned TRBD1 or TRBD2 (7 bases each). The CDR3 consists of 17 residues. Germline V lookup: CDR1 LGHNA, CDR2 YSLEER. V dropped 4 bases and J dropped 2 bases, with 20 bases sitting between them. Here the CDR3 DNA reads TGCGCCAGCAGCCCGGCCAGGGGGGAGGGAAAGCAAGAGACCCAGTACTTC. Translation: CASSPARGEGKQETQYF.

This chain uses TRBV20-1 with TRBJ1-2, with no clear D. CDR1 is DFQATT, CDR2 SNEGSKA, per germline (reference sequence). V gave up 3 bases and J gave up 8 bases, with 10 bases separating them. This CDR3 spans 11 amino acids. Here the CDR3 reads CSASPEPGYTF. As DNA, the CDR3 is TGCAGTGCTAGTCCCGAACCAGGCTACACCTTC.

CDR3 sequence: CASSSFGGSSYEQYF. CDR3 nucleotide sequence: TGTGCCAGCAGTTCGTTCGGGGGTTCCTCATACGAGCAGTACTTC. The V gene is TRBV27, the J gene TRBJ2-7, with TRBD2 as a possible D gene (6 bases). Trimming stripped 4 bases from V and 4 bases from J, with 17 bases between. The length of the CDR3 is 15 residues. Germline V gene lookup returns CDR1 MNHEY and CDR2 SMNVEV (reference sequence).